The 21 T cell receptor beta chains below all came from one sample that was sequenced in a study of post-analysis software for immune sequencing data. TCR beta libraries were prepared from cDNA with unique molecular identifiers. TCRdb itself ran the PCR reads through MiXCR, one entry per CDR3 protein. The sample has hundreds of thousands of distinct CDR3 sequences; just under 30% are singletons. These receptors have no known antigen. General study findings and limits: With TRBV5-6, TRBV5-1 and TRBV20-1 included, about 5 TRBV segments were more frequent in patients than in controls.

Material: blood. The origin of the receptors is a girl aged 10-17 years with multiple sclerosis.

The rearrangement uses TRBV4-3 and TRBJ2-7, with 9 nucleotides matching TRBD1. Germline trimming cut 4 bases from V and 5 bases from J; bases unmatched to any gene: 18. This CDR3 is 18 amino acids long. The germline gives CDR1 LGHNA, CDR2 YSLEER. The CDR3 loop is CASSPDPLGQGTLNEQYF. Here the CDR3 DNA reads TGCGCCAGCAGCCCAGACCCCCTTGGACAGGGGACTTTGAACGAGCAGTACTTC.

This clonotype has only a few counts. J is TRBJ2-3 and V is TRBV6-1; 13 nucleotides agree with TRBD2. The trim removed 5 bases at V and 5 bases at J, leaving 4 bases unmatched. The CDR3 runs to 15 residues. Germline V gene lookup returns CDR1 MNHNS and CDR2 SASEGT. The CDR3 loop is CASSTSGGGGDTQYF. The CDR3 nucleotides are TGTGCCAGCAGTACTAGCGGGGGGGGTGGAGATACGCAGTATTTT.

This rearrangement joins TRBV27 to TRBJ2-3, with no clear D. The CDR3 covers 13 residues. The germline V gene encodes CDR1 MNHEY and CDR2 SMNVEV (reference sequence). V lost 7 bases and J 2 bases, leaving 10 bases between the germline ends. This chain's CDR3 is CASTQKDTDTQYF. CDR3 coding DNA: TGTGCCAGCACCCAAAAGGACACAGATACGCAGTATTTT.

This clonotype came up many times. The chain is built from TRBV29-1 and TRBJ1-1; D gene unclear. The germline CDR1 and CDR2 sequences are SQVTM and ANQGSEA. Trimming stripped 4 bases from V and 8 bases from J, with 8 bases between. This CDR3 spans 10 amino acids. The CDR3: CSVGGGEAFF. The CDR3 DNA reads as TGCAGCGTTGGGGGTGGAGAAGCTTTCTTT.

The rearrangement uses TRBV5-1 and TRBJ1-1, with D possibly matching TRBD1 (6 bases). Per the germline V gene, CDR1 is SGHRS and CDR2 is YFSETQ. This CDR3 spans 15 amino acids. V was shortened by 0 bases and J by 1 base, with 10 bases between the two germline ends. As DNA, the CDR3 is TGCGCCAGCAGCTTGGCAGGGGCCAGGAACACTGAAGCTTTCTTT. Its protein is CASSLAGARNTEAFF.

This chain joins TRBV9 and TRBJ2-6; tentatively, D is TRBD1 (6 bases). Between the trimmed V and J ends, which lost 7 bases and 9 bases, there was a span of 11 bases. The germline V gene has CDR1 SGDLS and CDR2 YYNGEE. The CDR3 has 12 residues. The CDR3 coding sequence is TGTGCCAGCGAAACAGGGAACAACGTCCTGACTTTC. Residues: CASETGNNVLTF.

The rearrangement links TRBV4-3 to TRBJ2-7; either TRBD1 or TRBD2 may supply D (5 bases each). Trimming took 0 bases from V and 2 from J, leaving 11 bases between them. CDR1 and CDR2 from the germline V gene are LGHNA and YSLEER. There are 15 residues in the CDR3. This CDR3 reads CASSQDRDGAYEQYF. Here the CDR3 DNA reads TGCGCCAGCAGCCAAGACCGGGACGGGGCCTACGAGCAGTACTTC.

The genes are TRBV11-2 and TRBJ2-3; TRBD1 is a possible D gene (5 bases). CDR1 and CDR2 (germline): SGHAT, FQNNGV. Trimming took off 0 bases at V and 1 base at J, with 8 bases between the two ends. The CDR3 consists of 15 residues. The CDR3 DNA sequence: TGTGCCAGCAGCTTAGACTCCAGGGGCACAGATACGCAGTATTTT. Translating gives CASSLDSRGTDTQYF.

This rearrangement joins TRBV24-1 to TRBJ2-3, with 9 bases fitting TRBD1. The CDR3 is 16 residues long. The junction had 7 bases not matched to a gene; V was cut back by 3 bases and J by 4 bases. Germline CDR1 reads KGHDR; CDR2 reads SFDVKD. The chain's CDR3 is CATSDPGQGNADTQYF. The CDR3 DNA is TGTGCCACCAGTGATCCGGGACAGGGTAACGCAGATACGCAGTATTTT.

The CDR3 DNA reads as TGTGCCAGCAGCCACAGGGGAGGAAATGAAAAACTGTTTTTT. Translated: CASSHRGGNEKLFF. The rearrangement links TRBV27 to TRBJ1-4, with 7 bases lining up with TRBD1. V lost 6 bases to trimming and J lost 5 bases; unmatched junction nucleotides: 6. This CDR3 spans 14 amino acids. Germline CDR1 MNHEY, CDR2 SMNVEV (reference sequence).

As concerns this clonotype: Since a much larger clone is just one base distant, this may be a read error. V and J are TRBV6-6 and TRBJ2-3; D gene uncertain. The CDR3 spans 11 residues. Trimming cost V 6 bases and J 6 bases, with 7 bases left between them. Germline lookup yields CDR1 MNHNY and CDR2 SVGAGI (reference sequence). The CDR3: CASRSWDTQYF. The CDR3 DNA is TGTGCCAGCAGGTCGTGGGATACGCAGTATTTT.

This chain links TRBV7-9 with TRBJ1-6; D remains unclear. The CDR3 totals 14 residues. Germline lookup yields CDR1 SEHNR and CDR2 FQNEAQ (reference sequence). The V and J ends lost 2 bases and 7 bases respectively, with 9 bases between them. DNA for the CDR3: TGTGCCAGCAGCTTACTGCAGACCAATTCACCCCTCCACTTT. Its translation is CASSLLQTNSPLHF.

The chain carries TRBV6-4 and TRBJ1-1, with D possibly matching TRBD1 (6 bases). Trimming shortened V by 1 base and J by 5 bases, and 11 bases separated the two germline ends. The V gene's germline CDR1 is MRHNA and CDR2 SNTAGT. This CDR3 comprises 14 residues. This CDR3 reads CASSDFAGVTEAFF. DNA of the CDR3: TGTGCCAGCAGTGACTTCGCAGGGGTTACTGAAGCTTTCTTT.

This clonotype was picked up a small number of times. CDR3 amino acids: CASSLGTSGVGNIQYF. The CDR3, as DNA: TGCGCCAGCAGCTTGGGGACTAGCGGGGTCGGAAACATTCAGTACTTC. The V call is TRBV5-1, the J call TRBJ2-4, with TRBD2 identical over 12 bases. CDR1 and CDR2 from the germline V gene are SGHRS and YFSETQ. CDR3 length: 16 amino acids. Germline trimming cut 0 bases from V and 6 bases from J; bases unmatched to any gene: 4.

The CDR3 DNA reads as TGCGCCAGCAGTGTAGATAGGGGCTCCTACGAGCAGTACTTC. Translating it yields CASSVDRGSYEQYF. The chain is built from TRBV10-2 and TRBJ2-5, with D possibly matching TRBD1 (5 bases). The J call is uncertain, as TRBJ2-7 better fits the DNA end. In germline, CDR1 is WSHSY, CDR2 SAAADI. The CDR3 runs to 14 residues.

This clonotype was observed a few times. V is TRBV10-2 and J is TRBJ2-1, with D perhaps TRBD2 (6 bases). This CDR3 has 14 amino acids. V shed 8 bases and J shed 9 bases, with 20 bases lying between them. The germline V gene has CDR1 WSHSY and CDR2 SAAADI. The DNA for the CDR3 is TGCGCCAGCGCTCAAGCCCGCGGGACCCTTGAGCAGTTCTTC. It translates to CASAQARGTLEQFF.

In its sample, this clonotype was seen a few times. The chain uses TRBV5-1 and TRBJ2-5; perhaps TRBD2 as D (6 bases). The CDR3 runs to 14 residues. The V and J ends lost 4 bases and 5 bases respectively, with 15 bases between them. The germline gives CDR1 SGHRS, CDR2 YFSETQ. This chain's CDR3 is CASSPRGTRETQYF. For the CDR3, the DNA is TGCGCCAGCAGCCCACGGGGGACTCGGGAGACCCAGTACTTC.

The V gene is TRBV2, the J gene TRBJ1-2; 7 bases agree with TRBD1. Germline CDR1 is SNHLY and CDR2 is FYNNEI. The trim removed 10 bases at V and 5 bases at J, leaving 13 bases unmatched. The CDR3 runs to 14 residues. Written as DNA, the CDR3 is TGTGCCAACACTCCCCACAGGGGCGGGTATGGCTACACCTTC. This codes for CANTPHRGGYGYTF.

In its sample, this clonotype was seen many times. The chain has TRBV6-5 and TRBJ2-7, with D possibly being TRBD1 (6 bases). Germline V gene lookup returns CDR1 MNHEY and CDR2 SVGAGI. Trimming pared 2 bases from V and 2 bases from J, leaving 13 bases between. The CDR3 loop spans 15 amino acids. Here the CDR3 DNA reads TGTGCCAGCAGTTACGACAGGCGACTTACCTACGAGCAGTACTTC. This codes for CASSYDRRLTYEQYF.

Only a few counts were recorded for this clonotype. V and J are TRBV6-2 or TRBV6-3 and TRBJ1-2; D is uncertain. The length of the CDR3 is 12 residues. Trimming removed 6 bases from V and 8 bases from J, with 13 bases in between. CDR1 is MNHEY and CDR2 is SVGEGT in the germline V gene. The CDR3 DNA sequence: TGTGCCAGCAGACACACCCCCTGGGGCTACACCTTC. Its protein product is CASRHTPWGYTF.

The chain has TRBV6-2 or TRBV6-3 and TRBJ2-5, with 11 bases matching TRBD2. The J call could be wrong; TRBJ2-4 is a better fit for the DNA end. The CDR3 is made up of 16 amino acids. Germline V gives CDR1 MNHEY, CDR2 SVGEGT. In DNA form, the CDR3 reads TGTGCCAGCAGTTACTCGCTAGCGGGAGGTGAAAACATTCAGTACTTC. Amino acid sequence: CASSYSLAGGENIQYF.